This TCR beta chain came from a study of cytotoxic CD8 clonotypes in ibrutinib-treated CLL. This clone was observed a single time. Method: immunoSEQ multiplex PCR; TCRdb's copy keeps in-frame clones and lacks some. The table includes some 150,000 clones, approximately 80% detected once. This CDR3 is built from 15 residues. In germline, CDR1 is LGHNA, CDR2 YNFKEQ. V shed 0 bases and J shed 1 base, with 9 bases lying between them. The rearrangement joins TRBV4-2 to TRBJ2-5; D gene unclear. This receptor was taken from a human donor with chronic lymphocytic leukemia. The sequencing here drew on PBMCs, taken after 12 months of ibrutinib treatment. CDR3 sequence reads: CASSQDRTTQETQYF. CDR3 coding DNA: TGTGCCAGCAGCCAAGACAGGACGACCCAAGAGACCCAGTACTTC.